Each of the 9 T cell receptor beta chains below was sequenced from the same sample in a study of cytomegalovirus exposure and HLA in healthy donors. Primers included in the PCR were 60 Vbeta and 13 Jbeta primers. The repertoire was sequenced with immunoSEQ multiplex PCR; TCRdb's copy has only in-frame clones and lacks some. This sample carries 170,000 or so clones, more than 60% of them seen once, and the ten largest clones take around 3.2%. The sample taken for sequencing was PBMCs. The receptors originated from a woman between 50 and 59 years old in good health and CMV-seropositive.

The chain combines TRBV7-9 with TRBJ2-7; 9 nucleotides line up with TRBD1. Germline V lookup: CDR1 SEHNR, CDR2 FQNEAQ (reference sequence). The CDR3 is 15 amino acids. V lost 2 bases and J lost 0; bases outside the gene matches: 2. The CDR3 DNA sequence: TGTGCCAGCAGCTTAACAGGGGGCTTCTCCTACGAGCAGTACTTC. Residues: CASSLTGGFSYEQYF.

This chain uses TRBV11-2 with TRBJ2-1; 14 nucleotides line up with TRBD2. Trimming cost V 3 bases and J 6 bases; bases outside gene matches: 10. From germline, CDR1 is SGHAT and CDR2 FQNNGV. This CDR3 has 18 amino acids. This chain's CDR3 is CASSLGLAGVTSFNEQFF. Written as DNA, the CDR3 is TGTGCCAGCAGCTTGGGACTAGCGGGAGTAACTTCTTTCAATGAGCAGTTCTTC.

The chain carries TRBV28 and TRBJ2-1, with 7 bases lining up with TRBD2. Germline lookup yields CDR1 MDHEN and CDR2 SYDVKM. The CDR3 is made up of 17 amino acids. V trimming: 8 bases; J trimming: 5 bases; junction bases outside the gene matches: 18. Written as DNA, the CDR3 is TGTGCCAGCGGTGTCACGGGAGCGGGGCCCTGGAACAATGAGCAGTTCTTC. Translation: CASGVTGAGPWNNEQFF.

There are a few counts of this clone. The chain links TRBV2 to TRBJ1-5; tentatively, D is TRBD1 (6 bases). Germline V gives CDR1 SNHLY, CDR2 FYNNEI. The V gene lost 7 bases and the J gene lost 6 bases, with 13 bases spanning the gap. This CDR3 has 13 residues. The CDR3: CASIRGRGQPQHF. The CDR3 nucleotides read TGTGCCAGCATCAGAGGCAGGGGTCAGCCCCAGCATTTT.

The CDR3 DNA reads as TGCGCCAGCAGCTTGGGTAGCCCAGGAAACACCATATATTTT. Protein product: CASSLGSPGNTIYF. This chain uses TRBV5-1 with TRBJ1-3; no clear D. CDR1 is SGHRS, CDR2 YFSETQ, per germline. V lost 0 bases to trimming and J lost 4 bases, with 8 bases between them. This CDR3 region has 14 residues.

This clone was seen a few times. The rearrangement joins TRBV27 to TRBJ2-7, with D possibly being TRBD1 (6 bases). CDR1 is MNHEY, CDR2 SMNVEV, per germline (reference sequence). V lost 8 bases and J lost 1, with 21 bases in between. The CDR3 has 16 residues. The CDR3 is CASSRDTLDLSYEQYF. Written as DNA, the CDR3 is TGTGCCAGCTCACGGGACACTTTAGATCTGTCCTACGAGCAGTACTTC.

The chain employs TRBV7-2 and TRBJ1-3; D not resolved. Germline assignment: CDR1 SGHTA and CDR2 FQGNSA. This CDR3 contains 12 residues. Deletions cut 5 bases from V and 10 bases from J, with 12 bases between. The CDR3 DNA reads as TGTGCCAGCAGCCGCATTCCGGGGACCATATATTTT. This gives the protein CASSRIPGTIYF.

As to this clone: Within the sample, other DNA sequences also encode this same CDR3. Here the CDR3 DNA reads TGTGCCAGCAGCTTGTATAGCAATCAGCCCCAGCATTTT. This codes for CASSLYSNQPQHF. This chain joins TRBV11-3 and TRBJ1-5; no clear D. This CDR3 is built from 13 residues. CDR1 and CDR2 (germline): SGHNT, YENEEA. Trimming removed 3 bases from V and 0 bases from J, with 3 bases in between.

The V call is TRBV15, the J call TRBJ2-7, with D maybe TRBD1 (6 bases). The CDR3 loop spans 19 amino acids. The V gene lost 2 bases and the J gene lost 1 base, with 24 bases spanning the gap. Looked up from germline, CDR1 is LNHNV and CDR2 is YYDKDF (reference sequence). CDR3 in amino acids: CATSRRQGQPGQFSYEQYF. The CDR3 DNA is TGTGCCACCAGCAGAAGGCAGGGGCAACCAGGACAGTTTTCCTACGAGCAGTACTTC.